This TCR beta chain was sequenced during a study of beta chain features in type 1 diabetes. The overall study: No patient-donor differences in age, gender, total cells or subset yield. Across the samples, over 85 million sorted cells were examined in total.

A few counts support this clone. Its antigen is not known. Isolation of CD4+ naive, central memory, regulatory and stem cell-like memory cells was achieved by sorting via CD45RO/CCR7/CD25/CD127/CD95/CD27. This CDR3 contains 15 residues. Per germline, CDR1 SEHNR and CDR2 FQNEAQ (reference sequence). With 1 base clipped from V and 5 bases from J, the junction kept 7 bases outside the gene matches. Study-wide findings and caveats: Researchers report that Type 1 diabetes patients had moderately but significantly shorter TCRB CDR3s across all four CD4+ subsets.

Expressed TCRB transcripts were sequenced after all isolated RNA was converted to cDNA. The read count averaged roughly 4 million across naive, central memory and regulatory T cell samples. Produced via immunoSEQ multiplex PCR; TCRdb's table is partial and in-frame only. This sample carries under 250,000 clones, approximately 15% of them seen once, and the ten largest clones take approximately 0.018%. Sequencing was performed on naive CD4+ T cells from blood. The TCR was taken from a man aged 30 to 39 with type 1 diabetes. The chain employs TRBV7-9 and TRBJ2-7, with 8 nucleotides matching TRBD2. This CDR3 is CASSLVGREVDEQYF. Here the CDR3 DNA reads TGTGCCAGCAGCTTAGTTGGGCGGGAGGTTGACGAGCAGTACTTC. Based on the CDR3 plus reference TRBV7-9 and TRBJ2-7, the full variable domain is DTGVSQNPRHKITKRGQNVTFRCDPISEHNRLYWYRQTLGQGPEFLTYFQNEAQLEKSRLLSDRFSAERPKGSFSTLEIQRTEQGDSAMYLCASSLVGREVDEQYFGPGTRLTVT.